Below, 16 T cell receptor beta chains from the same sample are listed, as sequenced in a study of breast tumors, draining lymph nodes, adjacent tissues. In TCRdb, the multiplex PCR reads were re-called with MiXCR into one record per CDR3 protein. The data show some 19,000 distinct CDR3 sequences, roughly 45% seen once. Sequencing input: breast tumor tissue. These TCRs come from a female donor with breast cancer. Some clones in this sample may be carry-over from other donors' samples.

Concerning this clonotype itself: The CDR3 ends on some other residue instead of the conserved phenylalanine or tryptophan, so this is likely a read error. The DNA is omitted, as the CDR3 cannot be located on it reliably, and the CDR3 follows TCRdb's listing. The rearrangement links TRBV9 to TRBJ2-7; TRBD2, the table's D call, lacks a check against the DNA. 14 amino acids form the CDR3, both terminal residues included. Germline V CDR1 and CDR2: SGDLS, YYNGEE. The CDR3 protein is CASSPLGGRYELSL.

This clonotype was found many times. The chain couples TRBV2 to TRBJ2-1, with 8 bases aligning to TRBD2. In germline, CDR1 is SNHLY, CDR2 FYNNEI. The CDR3 is 15 residues long. J was trimmed by 9 bases and V by 0 bases; bases with no gene match: 7. CDR3 DNA: TGTGCCAGCAGTGAAGCACGGGGGGGGGACGGTGAGCAGTTCTTC. As protein: CASSEARGGDGEQFF. Full variable domain (missing parts from reference TRBV2 and TRBJ2-1): EPEVTQTPSHQVTQMGQEVILRCVPISNHLYFYWYRQILGQKVEFLVSFYNNEISEKSEIFDDQFSVERPDGSNFTLKIRSTKLEDSAMYFCASSEARGGDGEQFFGPGTRLTVL.

This clonotype is a singleton in its sample. This chain uses TRBV24-1 with TRBJ1-2, with no clear D. This CDR3 has 16 residues. Germline values: CDR1 KGHDR, CDR2 SFDVKD. With 2 bases removed from V and 6 bases from J, the gap between germline ends came to 18 bases. The CDR3 region is CATSDSTQSRLHGYTF. CDR3 coding DNA: TGTGCCACCAGTGATTCCACTCAGAGCAGGCTCCATGGCTACACCTTC.

Remarks on this clonotype: This could be a read error, since a much larger clone is one nucleotide away. V usage is TRBV5-1 and J usage is TRBJ2-5; possibly TRBD2 for D (6 bases). CDR1 is SGHRS, CDR2 YFSETQ, per germline. The CDR3 has 12 residues. The CDR3 DNA reads as TGCGCCAGCTCTGAGGTTGGCGGGACCCACTACTTC. Translating it yields CASSEVGGTHYF.

The chain joins TRBV6-2 or TRBV6-3 to TRBJ2-5; 9 bases map to TRBD2. Germline V gene lookup returns CDR1 MNHEY and CDR2 SVGEGT. J gave up 7 bases and V 5 bases, and 14 bases lay outside the gene matches. CDR3 size: 16 residues. Here the CDR3 DNA reads TGTGCCAGCAGTCCCCTGGGCGGGAGGGGAGGAGGGACCCAGTACTTC. It is translated as CASSPLGGRGGGTQYF.

This chain's CDR3 is CASSQGRRSNYGYTF. CDR3 coding DNA: TGCGCCAGCAGCCAAGGCCGTCGATCTAACTATGGCTACACCTTC. The genes are TRBV4-3 and TRBJ1-2; D is unresolved. Looked up from germline, CDR1 is LGHNA and CDR2 is YSLEER. V was shortened by 1 base and J by 0 bases, with 9 bases between the two germline ends. The CDR3 is made up of 15 amino acids.

This clonotype was counted ten times or more. The chain carries TRBV27 and TRBJ2-7; possibly TRBD1 for D (6 bases). CDR1 and CDR2 (germline): MNHEY, SMNVEV (reference sequence). The length of the CDR3 is 15 residues. V lost 2 bases, J lost 3 bases, and 14 bases lay in between. This CDR3 is CASSLRGTPGYEQYF. The CDR3 DNA sequence: TGTGCCAGCAGTTTAAGGGGGACCCCCGGCTACGAGCAGTACTTC.

Many counts were recorded for this clonotype. V and J are TRBV5-4 and TRBJ1-3, with TRBD1 identical over 8 bases. Per the germline V gene, CDR1 is SGHNT and CDR2 is YYREEE (reference sequence). V trimming: 0 bases; J trimming: 4 bases; junction bases outside the gene matches: 0. CDR3 length: 14 residues. The CDR3 nucleotides are TGTGCCAGCAGCTTGGGACAGGGGGGAAACACCATATATTTT. Translating gives CASSLGQGGNTIYF.

Of note for this clonotype: Without the conserved terminal phenylalanine or tryptophan, this CDR3 likely stems from a read error. The CDR3 DNA reads as TGCGCAAGCAGTCGCGGGGCCAGAGAGACCCAGTACCTC. It yields the protein CASSRGARETQYL. This chain joins TRBV10-2 and TRBJ2-5, with D maybe TRBD2 (6 bases). This CDR3 spans 13 amino acids. CDR1 is WSHSY and CDR2 is SAAADI in the germline V gene.

The chain couples TRBV7-3 to TRBJ2-3; TRBD2 agrees at 11 bases. J gave up 4 bases and V 3 bases, and 3 bases lay outside the gene matches. This CDR3 comprises 15 residues. In germline, CDR1 is SGHTA, CDR2 FQGTGA. This CDR3 reads CASSFSGRAADTQYF. DNA of the CDR3: TGTGCCAGCAGCTTTAGCGGGAGGGCCGCAGATACGCAGTATTTT.

On this clonotype itself: Its ends do not fully match the called genes, so a read error is possible. The J gene is TRBJ2-1, the V gene TRBV7-9, with 7 bases identical to TRBD1. CDR1 is SEHNR and CDR2 is FQNEAQ in the germline V gene (reference sequence). This CDR3 spans 15 amino acids. CDR3 bases: TGTGCCAGCAGCTTAAGGACAGGTTCCTACAATGAGCAGTCCTTC. It is translated as CASSLRTGSYNEQSF.

The sample holds many counts of this clonotype. This rearrangement joins TRBV7-6 to TRBJ2-5; D not certain. The CDR3 extends over 14 amino acids. V was pared by 5 bases and J by 9 bases, with 19 bases between. Germline CDR1 is SGHVS and CDR2 is FNYEAQ. For the CDR3, the DNA is TGTGCCAGCAGCCGCGCGGCAGTTCGTCTAGCCCAGTACTTC. Its protein is CASSRAAVRLAQYF.

The CDR3 is CSVEVGKNTGELFF. In DNA form, the CDR3 reads TGCAGCGTTGAGGTCGGAAAGAACACCGGGGAGCTGTTTTTT. This chain links TRBV29-1 with TRBJ2-2; D is unclear. The CDR3 consists of 14 residues. CDR1 is SQVTM, CDR2 ANQGSEA, per germline. V gave up 3 bases and J gave up 1 base, with 9 bases separating them.

This chain links TRBV19 with TRBJ2-6; D gene uncertain. V lost 9 bases, J lost 0 bases, and 9 bases lay in between. Germline assignment: CDR1 LNHDA and CDR2 SQIVND (reference sequence). The CDR3 has 14 amino acids. The CDR3, as DNA: TGTGCCAGCCGACGCTCCTCTGGGGCCAACGTCCTGACTTTC. Translation gives CASRRSSGANVLTF.

CDR3 region: CSARTGAGTGELFF. DNA for the CDR3: TGCAGCGCCAGGACAGGGGCGGGAACCGGGGAGCTGTTTTTT. The chain employs TRBV29-1 and TRBJ2-2; 9 nucleotides align to TRBD1. With V trimmed by 7 bases and J by 5 bases, 8 bases remained unmatched. Germline V gives CDR1 SQVTM, CDR2 ANQGSEA. The CDR3 is made up of 14 amino acids.

There are many counts of this clonotype. The junction departs from the called germline gene at one end, perhaps through a read error. The chain couples TRBV6-5 to TRBJ2-5; 9 bases are shared with TRBD1. The V gene's germline CDR1 is MNHEY and CDR2 SVGAGI. The CDR3 totals 16 residues. The CDR3 region has the DNA TGTGCCAGCAGTCACTCGGCGGGACAGGGACACGAGACCCAGTACTTC. Translation gives CASSHSAGQGHETQYF.